This T cell receptor (beta chain) was sequenced during a study of cytotoxic CD8 clonotypes in ibrutinib-treated CLL. Measured with immunoSEQ multiplex PCR; TCRdb has only the in-frame clones, and not every one. The sample carries under 200,000 clones, 70% to 85% recorded once. This CDR3 has 17 residues. Germline CDR1 is SGHDT and CDR2 is YYEEEE. Trimming removed 4 bases from V and 0 bases from J, with 17 bases in between. Material: PBMCs, obtained after 24 months of ibrutinib treatment. The clonotype comes from a human donor with chronic lymphocytic leukemia. V and J are TRBV5-6 and TRBJ1-5, with D unresolved. CDR3 sequence reads: CASSRGSFGYSNQPQHF. The CDR3 DNA reads as TGTGCCAGCAGCAGAGGGTCGTTTGGCTATAGCAATCAGCCCCAGCATTTT. The full variable domain, with the rest looked up from reference TRBV5-6 and TRBJ1-5, is DAGVTQSPTHLIKTRGQQVTLRCSPKSGHDTVSWYQQALGQGPQFIFQYYEEEERQRGNFPDRFSGHQFPNYSSELNVNALLLGDSALYLCASSRGSFGYSNQPQHFGDGTRLSIL.